A single TCR beta chain is shown here with its context. Its antigen is still unknown. The data were taken from a study of CD8 T cells in ankylosing spondylitis. Whole-study results and caveats: About eight highly homologous variants made up a TCR beta motif that seemed to typify ankylosing spondylitis blood.

CDR1 SGHAT and CDR2 FQNNGV come from the germline V gene. This CDR3 has 19 residues. The V end was cut by 5 bases, the J end by 0 bases, with 24 bases between. TCRdb used MiXCR to reprocess the 5' RACE reads, holding one entry per CDR3 protein. The sample gives under 450,000 distinct CDR3 sequences, about 15% of which show up once; around 0.92% is in the top ten. Sequencing was carried out using blood, either unsorted or a sorted T cell fraction (not recorded which). The receptor was derived from a male donor with ankylosing spondylitis. This chain links TRBV11-2 with TRBJ2-3; the D gene is possibly TRBD1 (6 bases). CDR3 bases: TGTGCCAGCAGCCCCCGGTTTTGGGGGCAGGGGATAAGCACAGATACGCAGTATTTT. Its translation: CASSPRFWGQGISTDTQYF.